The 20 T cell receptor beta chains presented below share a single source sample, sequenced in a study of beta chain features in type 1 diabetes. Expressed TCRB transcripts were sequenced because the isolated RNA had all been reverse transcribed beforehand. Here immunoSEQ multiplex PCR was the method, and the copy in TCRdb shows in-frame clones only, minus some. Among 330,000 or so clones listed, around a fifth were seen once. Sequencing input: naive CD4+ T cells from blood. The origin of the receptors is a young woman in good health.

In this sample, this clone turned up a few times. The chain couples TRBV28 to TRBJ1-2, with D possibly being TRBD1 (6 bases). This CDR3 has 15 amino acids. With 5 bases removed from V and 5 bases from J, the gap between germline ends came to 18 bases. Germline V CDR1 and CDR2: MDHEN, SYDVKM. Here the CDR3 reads CASSTPTGPGYGYTF. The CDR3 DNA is TGTGCCAGCAGTACCCCTACAGGGCCGGGGTATGGCTACACCTTC.

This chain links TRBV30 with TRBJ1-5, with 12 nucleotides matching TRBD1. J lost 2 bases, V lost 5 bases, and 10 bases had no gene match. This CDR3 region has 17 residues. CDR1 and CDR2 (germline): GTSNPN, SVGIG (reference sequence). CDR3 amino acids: CAWSTGTGGFGNQPQHF. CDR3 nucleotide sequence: TGTGCCTGGTCGACCGGGACAGGGGGCTTCGGCAATCAGCCCCAGCATTTT.

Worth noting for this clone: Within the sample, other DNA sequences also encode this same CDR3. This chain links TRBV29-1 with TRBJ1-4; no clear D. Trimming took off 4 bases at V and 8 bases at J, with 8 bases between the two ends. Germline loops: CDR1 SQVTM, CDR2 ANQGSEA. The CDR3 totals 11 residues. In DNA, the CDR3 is TGCAGCGTTGTCCGCGGGGAAAAACTGTTTTTT. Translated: CSVVRGEKLFF.

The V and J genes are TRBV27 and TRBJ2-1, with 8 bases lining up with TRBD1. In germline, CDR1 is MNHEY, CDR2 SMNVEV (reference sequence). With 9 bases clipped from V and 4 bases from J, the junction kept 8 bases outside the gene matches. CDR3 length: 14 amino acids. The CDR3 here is CASSAGGSYNEQFF. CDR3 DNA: TGTGCCAGTTCGGCAGGGGGCTCGTACAATGAGCAGTTCTTC.

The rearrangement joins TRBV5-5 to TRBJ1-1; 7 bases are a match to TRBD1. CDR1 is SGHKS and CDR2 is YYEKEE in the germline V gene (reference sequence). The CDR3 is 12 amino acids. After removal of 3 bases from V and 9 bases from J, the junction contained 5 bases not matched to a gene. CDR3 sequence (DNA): TGTGCCAGCAGCTCGCGGGACAGCAAAGCTTTCTTT. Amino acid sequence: CASSSRDSKAFF.

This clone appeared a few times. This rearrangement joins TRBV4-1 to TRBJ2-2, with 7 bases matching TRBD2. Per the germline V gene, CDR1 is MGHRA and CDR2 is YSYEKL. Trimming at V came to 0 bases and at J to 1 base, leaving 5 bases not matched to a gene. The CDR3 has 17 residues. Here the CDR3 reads CASSQDYLAENTGELFF. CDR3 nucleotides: TGCGCCAGCAGCCAAGATTATCTAGCGGAGAACACCGGGGAGCTGTTTTTT.

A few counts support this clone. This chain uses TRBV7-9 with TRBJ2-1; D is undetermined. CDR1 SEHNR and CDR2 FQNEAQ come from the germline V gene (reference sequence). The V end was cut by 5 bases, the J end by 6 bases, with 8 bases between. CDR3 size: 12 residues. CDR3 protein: CASSPPPNEQFF. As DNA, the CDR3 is TGTGCCAGCAGCCCTCCCCCCAATGAGCAGTTCTTC.

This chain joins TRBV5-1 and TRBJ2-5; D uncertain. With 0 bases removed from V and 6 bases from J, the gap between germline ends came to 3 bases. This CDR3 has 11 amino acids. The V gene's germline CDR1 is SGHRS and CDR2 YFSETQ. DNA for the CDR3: TGCGCCAGCAGCTTGGCTCAGACCCAGTACTTC. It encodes CASSLAQTQYF.

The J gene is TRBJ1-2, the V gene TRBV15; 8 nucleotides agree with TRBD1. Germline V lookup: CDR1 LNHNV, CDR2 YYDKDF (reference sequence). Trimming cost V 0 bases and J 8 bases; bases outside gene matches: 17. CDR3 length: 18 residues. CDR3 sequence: CATSRDIGRQGTLGGYTF. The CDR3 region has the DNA TGTGCCACCAGCAGAGATATAGGGCGACAGGGGACTCTTGGCGGCTACACCTTC.

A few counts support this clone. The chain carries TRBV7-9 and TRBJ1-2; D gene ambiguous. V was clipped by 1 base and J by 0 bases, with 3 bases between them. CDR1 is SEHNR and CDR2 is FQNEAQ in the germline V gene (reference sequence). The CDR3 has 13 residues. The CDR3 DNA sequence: TGTGCCAGCAGCTTAGGAGCTAACTATGGCTACACCTTC. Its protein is CASSLGANYGYTF.

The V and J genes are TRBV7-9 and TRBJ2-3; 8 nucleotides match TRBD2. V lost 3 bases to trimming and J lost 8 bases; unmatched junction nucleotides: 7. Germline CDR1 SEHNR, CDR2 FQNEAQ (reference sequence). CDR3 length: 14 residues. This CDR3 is CASSFYQRGSTQYF. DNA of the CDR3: TGTGCCAGCAGCTTTTACCAGCGGGGGAGTACGCAGTATTTT.

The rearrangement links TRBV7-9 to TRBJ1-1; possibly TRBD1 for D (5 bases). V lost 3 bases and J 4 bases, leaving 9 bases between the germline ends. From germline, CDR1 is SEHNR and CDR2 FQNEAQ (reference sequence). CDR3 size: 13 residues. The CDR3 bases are TGTGCCAGCAGCTTCCAACAGGCCACTGAAGCTTTCTTT. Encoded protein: CASSFQQATEAFF.

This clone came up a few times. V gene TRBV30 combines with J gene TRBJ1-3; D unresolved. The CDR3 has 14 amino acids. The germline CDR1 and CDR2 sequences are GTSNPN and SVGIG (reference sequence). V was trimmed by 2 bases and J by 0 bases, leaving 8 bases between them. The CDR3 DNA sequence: TGTGCCTGGAGTATCGCTAGCTCTGGAAACACCATATATTTT. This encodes CAWSIASSGNTIYF.

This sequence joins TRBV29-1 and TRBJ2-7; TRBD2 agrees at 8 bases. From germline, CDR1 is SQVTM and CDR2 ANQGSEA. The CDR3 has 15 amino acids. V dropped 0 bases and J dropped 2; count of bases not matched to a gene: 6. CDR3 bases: TGCAGCGTTGAAGATCTTAGCGGGGCCACCTACGAGCAGTACTTC. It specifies CSVEDLSGATYEQYF.

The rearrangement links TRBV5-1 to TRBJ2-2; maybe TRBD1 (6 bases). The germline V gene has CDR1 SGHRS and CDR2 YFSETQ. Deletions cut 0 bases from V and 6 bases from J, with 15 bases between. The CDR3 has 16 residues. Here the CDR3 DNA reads TGCGCCAGCAGCTTGGGGGCCAGGGGCCAAGCCGGGGAGCTGTTTTTT. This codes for CASSLGARGQAGELFF.

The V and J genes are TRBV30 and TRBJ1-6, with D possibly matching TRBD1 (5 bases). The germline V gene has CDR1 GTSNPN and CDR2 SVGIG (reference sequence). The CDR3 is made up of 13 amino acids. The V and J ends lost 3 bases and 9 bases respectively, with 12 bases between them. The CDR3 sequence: CAWSGGLGSPLHF. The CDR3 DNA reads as TGTGCCTGGAGCGGGGGTTTAGGTTCACCCCTCCACTTT.

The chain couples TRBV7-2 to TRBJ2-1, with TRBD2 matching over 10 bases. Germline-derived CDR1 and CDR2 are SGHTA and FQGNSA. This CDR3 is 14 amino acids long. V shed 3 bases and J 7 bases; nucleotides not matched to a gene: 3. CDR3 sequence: CASSFSGGLNEQFF. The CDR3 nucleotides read TGTGCCAGCAGCTTTAGCGGGGGGTTGAATGAGCAGTTCTTC.

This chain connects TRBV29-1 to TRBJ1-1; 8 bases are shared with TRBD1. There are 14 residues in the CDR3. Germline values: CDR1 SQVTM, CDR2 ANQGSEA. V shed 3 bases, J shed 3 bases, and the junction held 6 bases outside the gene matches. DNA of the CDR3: TGCAGCGTTGATGCGACAGGGGTATACACTGAAGCTTTCTTT. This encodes CSVDATGVYTEAFF.

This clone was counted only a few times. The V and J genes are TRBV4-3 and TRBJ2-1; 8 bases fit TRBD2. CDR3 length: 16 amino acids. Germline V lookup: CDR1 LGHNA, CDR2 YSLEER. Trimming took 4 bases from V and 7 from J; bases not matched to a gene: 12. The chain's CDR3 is CASSPGTSGGGNEQFF. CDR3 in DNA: TGCGCCAGCAGCCCGGGGACAAGCGGGGGTGGGAATGAGCAGTTCTTC.

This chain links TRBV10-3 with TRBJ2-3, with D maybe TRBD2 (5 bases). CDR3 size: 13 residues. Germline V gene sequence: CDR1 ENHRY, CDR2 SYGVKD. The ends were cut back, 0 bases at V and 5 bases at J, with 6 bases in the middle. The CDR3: CAISESRVDTQYF. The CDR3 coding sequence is TGTGCCATCAGTGAGTCGAGGGTAGATACGCAGTATTTT.